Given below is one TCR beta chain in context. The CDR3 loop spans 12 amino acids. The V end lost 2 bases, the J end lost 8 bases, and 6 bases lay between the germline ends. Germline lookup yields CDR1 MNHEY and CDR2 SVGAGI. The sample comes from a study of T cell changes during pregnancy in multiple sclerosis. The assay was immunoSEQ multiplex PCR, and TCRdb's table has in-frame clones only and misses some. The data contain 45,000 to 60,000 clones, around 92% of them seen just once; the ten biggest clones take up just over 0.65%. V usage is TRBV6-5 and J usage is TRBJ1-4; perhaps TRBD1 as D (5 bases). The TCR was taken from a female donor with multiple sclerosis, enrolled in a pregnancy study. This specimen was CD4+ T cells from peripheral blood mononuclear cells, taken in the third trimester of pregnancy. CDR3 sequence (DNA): TGTGCCAGCAGTTACGGGGGGGAAAAACTGTTTTTT. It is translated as CASSYGGEKLFF.